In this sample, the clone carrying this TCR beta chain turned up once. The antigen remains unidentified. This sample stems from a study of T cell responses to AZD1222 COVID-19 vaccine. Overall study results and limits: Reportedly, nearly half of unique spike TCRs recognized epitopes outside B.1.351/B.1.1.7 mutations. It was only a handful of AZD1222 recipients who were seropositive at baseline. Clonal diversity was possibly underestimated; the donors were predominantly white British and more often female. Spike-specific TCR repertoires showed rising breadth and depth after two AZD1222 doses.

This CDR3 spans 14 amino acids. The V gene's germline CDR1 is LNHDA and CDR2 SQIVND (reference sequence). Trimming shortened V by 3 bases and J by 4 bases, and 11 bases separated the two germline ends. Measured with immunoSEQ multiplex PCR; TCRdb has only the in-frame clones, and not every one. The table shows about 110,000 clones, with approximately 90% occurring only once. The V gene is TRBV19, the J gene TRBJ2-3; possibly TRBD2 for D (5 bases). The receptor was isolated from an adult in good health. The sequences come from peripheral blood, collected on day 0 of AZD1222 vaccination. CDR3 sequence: CASSMGVVADTQYF. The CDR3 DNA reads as TGTGCCAGTAGTATGGGAGTAGTTGCAGATACGCAGTATTTT.